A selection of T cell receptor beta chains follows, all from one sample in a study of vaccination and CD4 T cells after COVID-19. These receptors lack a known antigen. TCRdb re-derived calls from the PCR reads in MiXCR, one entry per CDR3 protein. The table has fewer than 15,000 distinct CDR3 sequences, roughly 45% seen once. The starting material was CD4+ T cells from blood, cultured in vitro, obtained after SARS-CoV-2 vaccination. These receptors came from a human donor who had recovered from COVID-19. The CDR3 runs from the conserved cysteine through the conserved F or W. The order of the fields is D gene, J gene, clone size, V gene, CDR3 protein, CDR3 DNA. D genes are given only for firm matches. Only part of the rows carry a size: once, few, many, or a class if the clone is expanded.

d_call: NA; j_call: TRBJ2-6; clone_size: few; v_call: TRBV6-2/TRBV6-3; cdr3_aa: CASSPTDPGANVLTF; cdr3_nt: TGTGCCAGCAGTCCGACAGATCCTGGGGCCAACGTCCTGACTTTC
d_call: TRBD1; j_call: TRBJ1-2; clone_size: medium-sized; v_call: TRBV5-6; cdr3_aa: CASSSRTGPRYGYTF; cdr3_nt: TGTGCCAGCAGCTCGAGGACAGGGCCGCGCTATGGCTACACCTTC
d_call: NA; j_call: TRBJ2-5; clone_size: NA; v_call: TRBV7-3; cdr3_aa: CASSRQSGLGETQYF; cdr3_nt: TGTGCCAGCAGCCGTCAAAGCGGGTTAGGAGAGACCCAGTACTTC
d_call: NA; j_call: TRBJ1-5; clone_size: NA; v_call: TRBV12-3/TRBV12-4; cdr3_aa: CASTRLGSNQPQHF; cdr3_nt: TGTGCCAGCACACGACTGGGTAGCAATCAGCCCCAGCATTTT
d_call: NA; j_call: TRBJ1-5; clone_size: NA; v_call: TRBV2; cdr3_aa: CASSEFVGNQPQHF; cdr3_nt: TGTGCCAGCAGTGAATTTGTGGGCAATCAGCCCCAGCATTTT
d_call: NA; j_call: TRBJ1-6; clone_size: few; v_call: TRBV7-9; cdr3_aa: CASSNREVVLHF; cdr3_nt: TGTGCCAGCAGCAACAGGGAAGTCGTCCTCCACTTT
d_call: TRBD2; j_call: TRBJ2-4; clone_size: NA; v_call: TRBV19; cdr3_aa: CASSKDRGLAVAKNIQYF; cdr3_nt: TGTGCCAGTAGTAAAGACAGAGGACTAGCGGTAGCCAAAAACATTCAGTACTTC
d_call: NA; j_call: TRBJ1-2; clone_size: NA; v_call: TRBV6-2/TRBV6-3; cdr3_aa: CASSYGTGYTF; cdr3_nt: TGTGCCAGCAGCTACGGTACTGGCTACACCTTC
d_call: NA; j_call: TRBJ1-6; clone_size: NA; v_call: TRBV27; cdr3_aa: CASSLRDGPLHF; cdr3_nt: TGTGCCAGCAGTTTACGGGACGGCCCACTCCACTTT
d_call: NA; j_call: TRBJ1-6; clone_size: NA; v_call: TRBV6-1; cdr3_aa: CASMQETGYNSPLHF; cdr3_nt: TGTGCCAGCATGCAGGAGACAGGTTATAATTCACCCCTCCACTTT
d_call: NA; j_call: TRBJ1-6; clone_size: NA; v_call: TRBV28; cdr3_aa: CASSLGGRYISPLHF; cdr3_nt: TGTGCCAGCAGTTTGGGAGGCAGGTACATTTCACCCCTCCACTTT
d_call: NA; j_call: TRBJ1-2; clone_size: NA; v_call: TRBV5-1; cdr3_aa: CASSLEQGSYGYTF; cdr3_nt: TGCGCCAGCAGCTTGGAACAGGGAAGCTATGGCTACACCTTC
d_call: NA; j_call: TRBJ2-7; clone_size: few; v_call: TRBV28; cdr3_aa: CASSGLYGEQYF; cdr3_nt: TGTGCCAGCTCAGGACTTTACGGCGAGCAGTACTTC
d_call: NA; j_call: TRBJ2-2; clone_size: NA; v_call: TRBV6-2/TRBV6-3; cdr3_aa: CASSPGLNTGELFF; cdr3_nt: TGTGCCAGCAGCCCGGGACTTAACACCGGGGAGCTGTTTTTT
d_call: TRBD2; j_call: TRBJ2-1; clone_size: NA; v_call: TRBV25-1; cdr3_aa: CASSERLAPRDNEQFF; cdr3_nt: TGTGCCAGCAGTGAGAGACTAGCGCCCCGGGACAATGAGCAGTTCTTC
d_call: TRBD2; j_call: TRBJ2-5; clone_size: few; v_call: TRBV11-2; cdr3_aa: CASSLDDLAGGPPYF; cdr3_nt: TGTGCCAGCAGCTTAGATGACCTAGCGGGAGGCCCTCCGTACTTC
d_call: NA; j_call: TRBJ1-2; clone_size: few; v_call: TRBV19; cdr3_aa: CASSPVLPNYGYTF; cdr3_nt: TGTGCCAGTAGTCCGGTCCTACCAAACTATGGCTACACCTTC
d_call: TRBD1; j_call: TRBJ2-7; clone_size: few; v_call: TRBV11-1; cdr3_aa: CASSGQGREQYF; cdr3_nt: TGTGCCAGCAGCGGACAGGGACGAGAGCAGTACTTC
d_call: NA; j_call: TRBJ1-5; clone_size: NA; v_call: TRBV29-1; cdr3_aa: CSVRRGGGGQPQHF; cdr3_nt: TGCAGCGTTCGTCGCGGGGGGGGCGGTCAGCCCCAGCATTTT
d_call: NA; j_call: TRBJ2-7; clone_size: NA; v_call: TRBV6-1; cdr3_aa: CASRRSTATYEQYF; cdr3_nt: TGTGCCAGCAGAAGGTCCACAGCCACCTACGAGCAGTACTTC
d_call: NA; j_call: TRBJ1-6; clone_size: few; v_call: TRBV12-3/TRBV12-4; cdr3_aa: CASSLSPLTGRASPLHF; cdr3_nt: TGTGCCAGCAGTTTATCCCCCTTAACGGGGCGAGCTTCACCCCTCCACTTT
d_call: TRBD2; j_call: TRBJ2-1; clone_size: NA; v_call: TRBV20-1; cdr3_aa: CSANPTSGRARFF; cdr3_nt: TGCAGTGCTAACCCGACTAGCGGGAGGGCGAGGTTCTTC
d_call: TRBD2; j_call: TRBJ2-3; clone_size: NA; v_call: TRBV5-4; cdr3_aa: CASRPPSGRAPDTQYF; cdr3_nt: TGTGCCAGCCGCCCCCCTAGCGGGAGGGCCCCAGATACGCAGTATTTT
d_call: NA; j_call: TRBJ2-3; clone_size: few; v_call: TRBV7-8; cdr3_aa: CASCHRDVRGRGTDTQYF; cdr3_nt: TGTGCCAGCTGCCACCGGGACGTTCGTGGGAGAGGAACAGATACGCAGTATTTT
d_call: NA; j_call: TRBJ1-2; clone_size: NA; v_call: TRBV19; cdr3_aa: CASSRRENYGYTF; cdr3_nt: TGTGCCAGTAGTAGACGGGAAAACTATGGCTACACCTTC
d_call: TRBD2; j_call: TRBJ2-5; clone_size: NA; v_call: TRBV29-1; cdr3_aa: CSVSGLAGDKTQYF; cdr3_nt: TGCAGCGTCTCAGGACTAGCGGGAGACAAGACCCAGTACTTC
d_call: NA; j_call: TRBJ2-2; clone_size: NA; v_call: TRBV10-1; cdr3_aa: CASSESSLLRGGELFF; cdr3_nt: TGCGCCAGCAGTGAGTCAAGCCTTTTAAGGGGCGGGGAGCTGTTTTTT
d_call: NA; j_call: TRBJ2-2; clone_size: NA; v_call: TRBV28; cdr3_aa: CASITWNTGELFF; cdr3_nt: TGTGCCAGCATCACCTGGAACACCGGGGAGCTGTTTTTT
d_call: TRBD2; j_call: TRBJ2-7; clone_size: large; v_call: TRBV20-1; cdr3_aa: CSATGTSGEQYF; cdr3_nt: TGCAGTGCTACCGGGACTAGCGGCGAGCAGTACTTC
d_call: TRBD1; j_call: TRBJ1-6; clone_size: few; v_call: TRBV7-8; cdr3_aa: CASSLTGTAYNSPLHF; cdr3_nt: TGTGCCAGCAGCTTAACTGGGACAGCTTATAATTCACCCCTCCACTTT
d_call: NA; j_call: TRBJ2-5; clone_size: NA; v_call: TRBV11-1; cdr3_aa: CASSLAQVPETQYF; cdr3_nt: TGTGCCAGCAGCTTAGCGCAGGTGCCCGAGACCCAGTACTTC
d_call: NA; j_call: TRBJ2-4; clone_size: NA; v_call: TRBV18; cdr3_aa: CASSPDRTKNIQYF; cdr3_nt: TGTGCCAGCTCACCTGACAGGACTAAAAACATTCAGTACTTC
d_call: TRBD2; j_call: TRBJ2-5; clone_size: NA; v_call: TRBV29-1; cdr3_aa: CSARDGLVVPQYF; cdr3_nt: TGCAGCGCTAGAGACGGACTAGTGGTCCCCCAGTACTTC
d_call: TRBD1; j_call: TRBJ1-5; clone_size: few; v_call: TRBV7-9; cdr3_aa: CASSRDRGPNQPQHF; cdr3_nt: TGTGCCAGCAGCCGGGACAGGGGGCCAAATCAGCCCCAGCATTTT
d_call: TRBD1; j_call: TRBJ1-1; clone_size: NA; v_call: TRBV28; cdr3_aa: CASSLRQGWTEAFF; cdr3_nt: TGTGCCAGCAGTCTCAGACAGGGGTGGACTGAAGCTTTCTTT
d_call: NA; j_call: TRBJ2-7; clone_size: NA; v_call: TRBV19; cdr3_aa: CASKSQISSYEQYF; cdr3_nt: TGTGCCAGTAAATCCCAGATAAGCTCCTACGAGCAGTACTTC
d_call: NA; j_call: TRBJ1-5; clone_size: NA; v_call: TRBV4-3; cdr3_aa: CASSQDPYPSKPQHF; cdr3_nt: TGCGCCAGCAGCCAAGATCCATATCCGTCGAAGCCCCAGCATTTT